The entry below describes one T cell receptor beta chain. The target antigen is unknown. Healthy adults negative for HIV, lacking recent acute infections or vaccinations, served as donors. The sample is drawn from a study of shared clonotypes between healthy human individuals. Whole-study findings and limits: Even with large depth, rarefaction showed that sorted-subset sequencing was incomplete. Of the naive CD4 clonotypes, around 4.7% were shared across several donors.

Unmatched junction bases numbered 5, after V lost 0 bases and J lost 7 bases. CDR1 MNHNS and CDR2 SASEGT come from the germline V gene. The CDR3 spans 14 residues. Repertoires were generated with immunoSEQ multiplex PCR, while TCRdb's copy carries only in-frame clones and drops some. The sample lists some 2.4 million clones, over 85% occurring once. Sequenced material: naive CD4+ T cells from PBMCs. The subset denotes: CD45RA+ positively selected. The chain is built from TRBV6-1 and TRBJ2-5, with 7 positions matching TRBD1. The TCR was taken from a man between 18 and 29 years old in good health. Some clones in this sample may be carry-over from other donors' samples. The DNA for the CDR3 is TGTGCCAGCAGTGAAGCAGGGGGCGTTGGGACCCAGTACTTC. The encoded protein is CASSEAGGVGTQYF.